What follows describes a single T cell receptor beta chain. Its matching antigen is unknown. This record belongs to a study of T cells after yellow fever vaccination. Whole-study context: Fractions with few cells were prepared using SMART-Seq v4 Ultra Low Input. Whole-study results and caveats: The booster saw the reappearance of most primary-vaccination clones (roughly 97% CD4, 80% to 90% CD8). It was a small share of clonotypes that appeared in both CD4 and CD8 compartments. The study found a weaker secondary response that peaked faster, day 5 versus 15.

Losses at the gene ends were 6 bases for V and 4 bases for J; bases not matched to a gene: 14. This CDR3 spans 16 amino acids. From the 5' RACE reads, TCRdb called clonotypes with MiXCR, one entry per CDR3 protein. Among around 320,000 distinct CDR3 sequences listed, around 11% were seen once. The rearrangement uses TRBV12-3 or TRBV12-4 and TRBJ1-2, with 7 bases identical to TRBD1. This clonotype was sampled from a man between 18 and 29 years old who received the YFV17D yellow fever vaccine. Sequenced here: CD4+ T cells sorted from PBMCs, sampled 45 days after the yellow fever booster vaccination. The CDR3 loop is CASRDSGIGGSYGYTF. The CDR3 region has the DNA TGTGCCAGCAGGGATTCGGGGATAGGGGGCTCCTATGGCTACACCTTC.